The clone carrying this TCR beta chain was detected only once. The junction departs from the called germline gene at one end, perhaps through a read error. Total RNA (around 500 ng) served as template for TCR beta cDNA synthesis primed by a constant-region primer. Slightly modified ARM-PCR with three nested multiplex PCR rounds yielded TCR beta libraries. TRBV1-TRBV30 forward and Cbeta reverse primers drove the first two approximately 11-cycle rounds. TCRdb redid the calling of the multiplex PCR reads with MiXCR, one entry per CDR3 protein. Among tens of thousands of distinct CDR3 sequences listed, over 70% were seen once. CDR3 length: 17 residues. CDR1 and CDR2 (germline): SGHNT, YENEEA. This sample was included in a study of tumor-infiltrating lymphocytes in primary liver carcinoma. Co-extraction yielded RNA and DNA from around 20-30 mg of unsorted bulk tissue. Tumor samples were assessed, and every one had over 85% viable tumor cells.

The chain uses TRBV11-3 and TRBJ2-1, with D possibly being TRBD1 or TRBD2 (5 bases each). The material sequenced was liver tumor tissue from sampling region 4. Subset described: tumor region T4, right-lateral pole. This receptor was obtained from a woman under 40 with primary liver carcinoma and hepatitis B virus infection. CDR3 sequence: CASSLDLAGSSYNEQLF. CDR3 coding DNA: TGCGCCAGCAGCTTAGATCTTGCAGGGAGCTCCTACAATGAGCAGTTATTC.